The 25 T cell receptor beta chains below were found in one sample sequenced in a study of blood T cell repertoires in COVID-19. Here immunoSEQ multiplex PCR was the method, and the copy in TCRdb shows in-frame clones only, minus some. This table holds under 200,000 clones, 86% found once. Sequencing used peripheral blood. The receptors were sampled from a man in his late teens or twenties with acute or convalescent COVID-19.

The chain combines TRBV28 with TRBJ1-2; TRBD1 might be the D (6 bases). Per the germline V gene, CDR1 is MDHEN and CDR2 is SYDVKM. The V gene lost 6 bases and the J gene lost 1 base, with 12 bases spanning the gap. The CDR3 has 14 amino acids. CDR3 sequence: CASRPGAYNYGYTF. DNA of the CDR3: TGTGCCAGCAGGCCAGGGGCCTATAACTATGGCTACACCTTC.

This chain joins TRBV28 and TRBJ1-6, with 7 nucleotides matching TRBD1. The CDR3 consists of 14 residues. Per germline, CDR1 MDHEN and CDR2 SYDVKM. V shed 6 bases and J 4 bases; nucleotides not matched to a gene: 3. CDR3 in amino acids: CASSGTEYNSPLHF. The DNA of the CDR3 is TGTGCCAGCAGCGGGACAGAGTATAATTCACCCCTCCACTTT. Full variable domain (missing parts from reference TRBV28 and TRBJ1-6): DVKVTQSSRYLVKRTGEKVFLECVQDMDHENMFWYRQDPGLGLRLIYFSYDVKMKEKGDIPEGYSVSREKKERFSLILESASTNQTSMYLCASSGTEYNSPLHFGNGTRLTVT.

This clone came up once. The chain links TRBV7-3 to TRBJ2-1; TRBD2 aligns across 15 bases. This CDR3 is 20 amino acids long. With 5 bases clipped from V and 0 bases from J, the junction kept 11 bases outside the gene matches. The germline gives CDR1 SGHTA, CDR2 FQGTGA. CDR3 sequence (DNA): TGTGCCAGCAGCAACACGGGGACTAGCGGGGGGCTCAGCTCCTACAATGAGCAGTTCTTC. Residues: CASSNTGTSGGLSSYNEQFF.

Of note for this clone: Other DNA sequences of this sample code for an identical CDR3. V and J are TRBV18 and TRBJ2-5; 9 nucleotides agree with TRBD1. The germline gives CDR1 KGHSH, CDR2 LQKENI. J lost 4 bases, V lost 3 bases, and 0 bases had no gene match. The CDR3 runs 13 residues. CDR3 bases: TGTGCCAGCTCACCGGGACAGGGAGAGACCCAGTACTTC. It specifies CASSPGQGETQYF.

The rearrangement links TRBV6-1 to TRBJ1-2; D is uncertain. The germline V gene has CDR1 MNHNS and CDR2 SASEGT. V lost 3 bases and J 8 bases, leaving 16 bases between the germline ends. This CDR3 spans 14 amino acids. The CDR3 loop is CASSDSPTPRGYTF. CDR3 bases: TGTGCCAGCAGTGATAGCCCCACTCCTAGAGGCTACACCTTC.

This chain links TRBV10-2 with TRBJ2-5, with D maybe TRBD2 (6 bases). Trimming left V 0 bases short and J 5 bases short, with 16 bases between. CDR3 size: 16 residues. Per the germline V gene, CDR1 is WSHSY and CDR2 is SAAADI. The CDR3 spells CASSESRAGGKETQYF. DNA for the CDR3: TGCGCCAGCAGTGAGTCAAGGGCCGGGGGTAAGGAGACCCAGTACTTC.

The chain uses TRBV7-2 and TRBJ1-1; D is undetermined. CDR3 length: 13 amino acids. V lost 8 bases and J lost 4, with 14 bases in between. Germline CDR1 reads SGHTA; CDR2 reads FQGNSA. This chain's CDR3 is CASRRDMGTEAFF. The CDR3 bases are TGTGCCAGCCGACGAGACATGGGCACTGAAGCTTTCTTT.

This sequence joins TRBV7-2 and TRBJ2-1; D might be TRBD2 (7 bases). The CDR3 sequence is 14 residues long. Germline CDR1 reads SGHTA; CDR2 reads FQGNSA. The V end lost 0 bases, the J end lost 10 bases, and 13 bases lay between the germline ends. In DNA form, the CDR3 reads TGTGCCAGCAGCTTAGCGGGGGGGCCGAGGGAGCAGTTCTTC. It codes for CASSLAGGPREQFF.

The CDR3 spells CASSLKGAFTDTQYF. The DNA for the CDR3 is TGTGCCAGCAGCTTAAAGGGGGCCTTCACAGATACGCAGTATTTT. The gene calls are TRBV7-2 and TRBJ2-3; TRBD1 agrees at 7 bases. The CDR3 is made up of 15 amino acids. The ends lost 2 bases at V and 2 bases at J; junction bases unmatched: 4. The germline V gene encodes CDR1 SGHTA and CDR2 FQGNSA.

In the case of this clone: Other DNA sequences in the same sample also yield this CDR3. CDR3 sequence: CASSVGTSGTDTQYF. The CDR3 nucleotides are TGTGCCAGCAGCGTAGGGACTAGCGGCACAGATACGCAGTATTTT. V is TRBV9 and J is TRBJ2-3; 9 bases align to TRBD2. The V segment lost 0 bases and the J segment 1 base; nucleotides outside the gene matches: 0. There are 15 residues in the CDR3. Germline V CDR1 and CDR2: SGDLS, YYNGEE.

The V and J genes are TRBV27 and TRBJ2-2, with D hard to call. Germline CDR1 reads MNHEY; CDR2 reads SMNVEV (reference sequence). The CDR3 extends over 14 amino acids. Between the trimmed V and J ends, which lost 2 bases and 3 bases, there was a span of 7 bases. CDR3 nucleotide sequence: TGTGCCAGCAGTTTAAACGGTTACACCGGGGAGCTGTTTTTT. Translation: CASSLNGYTGELFF.

The V call is TRBV19, the J call TRBJ2-6, with 7 bases aligning to TRBD1. Germline CDR1 and CDR2: LNHDA and SQIVND (reference sequence). J lost 2 bases, V lost 4 bases, and 2 bases had no gene match. This CDR3 has 15 amino acids. CDR3 sequence (DNA): TGTGCCAGTAGTAAGACAGGGACTGGGGCCAACGTCCTGACTTTC. Protein sequence: CASSKTGTGANVLTF.

The V and J genes are TRBV30 and TRBJ1-5; D is possibly TRBD1 (6 bases). With 2 bases removed from V and 5 bases from J, the gap between germline ends came to 10 bases. Germline loops: CDR1 GTSNPN, CDR2 SVGIG (reference sequence). The CDR3 is 13 residues long. In DNA form, the CDR3 reads TGTGCCTGGAGTCCAGGGGAATATCAGCCCCAGCATTTT. Amino acid sequence: CAWSPGEYQPQHF.

The chain couples TRBV7-2 to TRBJ2-7, with D maybe TRBD1 (6 bases). The ends were cut back, 5 bases at V and 7 bases at J, with 15 bases in the middle. From germline, CDR1 is SGHTA and CDR2 FQGNSA. The CDR3 is made up of 13 amino acids. The DNA of the CDR3 is TGTGCCAGCAGCGACAGGCCCCTTCGGGAGCAGTACTTC. This gives the protein CASSDRPLREQYF.

V usage is TRBV7-3 and J usage is TRBJ1-1; D unclear. Between the trimmed V and J ends, which lost 1 base and 1 base, there was a span of 4 bases. The CDR3 totals 13 residues. The germline CDR1 and CDR2 sequences are SGHTA and FQGTGA. The CDR3 here is CASSLSQNTEAFF. CDR3 nucleotides: TGTGCCAGCAGCTTAAGTCAGAACACTGAAGCTTTCTTT.

V and J are TRBV7-9 and TRBJ1-4; a weak D match, TRBD1 (6 bases). V was shortened by 3 bases and J by 0 bases, with 17 bases between the two germline ends. CDR1 SEHNR and CDR2 FQNEAQ come from the germline V gene (reference sequence). This CDR3 region has 18 residues. CDR3 coding DNA: TGTGCCAGCAGCTTCGGCACCACGGACAGTTCAACTAATGAAAAACTGTTTTTT. This encodes CASSFGTTDSSTNEKLFF. Full variable domain (outside the CDR3, taken from reference TRBV7-9 and TRBJ1-4): DTGVSQNPRHKITKRGQNVTFRCDPISEHNRLYWYRQTLGQGPEFLTYFQNEAQLEKSRLLSDRFSAERPKGSFSTLEIQRTEQGDSAMYLCASSFGTTDSSTNEKLFFGSGTQLSVL.

The CDR3 nucleotides are TGTGCCAGCAGGGGGGATGGCGGGGGAACTGAAGCTTTCTTT. Protein sequence: CASRGDGGGTEAFF. The chain employs TRBV2 and TRBJ1-1, with a weak D call TRBD1 (5 bases). V was cut by 6 bases and J by 5 bases, with 16 bases left in between. The CDR3 covers 14 residues. Germline V gene data show CDR1 as SNHLY and CDR2 as FYNNEI.

V and J are TRBV12-3 or TRBV12-4 and TRBJ2-2, with D tentatively TRBD2 (5 bases). V lost 5 bases and J lost 9, with 13 bases in between. CDR3 length equals 13 residues. The CDR3 bases are TGTGCCAGCAGTCTCTACGAGGGCCGGGAGCTGTTTTTT. Translation gives CASSLYEGRELFF.

The chain combines TRBV12-3 or TRBV12-4 with TRBJ1-2; D gene ambiguous. The CDR3 covers 13 residues. Trimming removed 7 bases from V and 2 bases from J, with 11 bases in between. In DNA form, the CDR3 reads TGTGCCAGCAACAATGGAGGGAACTATGGCTACACCTTC. This encodes CASNNGGNYGYTF.

CDR3 loop: CASSFRDSTQETQYF. CDR3 nucleotides: TGTGCCAGCAGCTTTCGGGACTCGACCCAAGAGACCCAGTACTTC. The chain recombines TRBV7-9 with TRBJ2-5; perhaps TRBD2 as D (6 bases). The germline V gene has CDR1 SEHNR and CDR2 FQNEAQ (reference sequence). The CDR3 sequence is 15 residues long. With 3 bases removed from V and 1 base from J, the gap between germline ends came to 12 bases. The complete variable domain, with remaining parts taken from reference TRBV7-9 and TRBJ2-5, reads DTGVSQNPRHKITKRGQNVTFRCDPISEHNRLYWYRQTLGQGPEFLTYFQNEAQLEKSRLLSDRFSAERPKGSFSTLEIQRTEQGDSAMYLCASSFRDSTQETQYFGPGTRLLVL.

In its sample, this clone was seen a few times. The rearrangement links TRBV3-1 (or the pseudogene TRBV3-2) to TRBJ1-1, with 9 bases identical to TRBD1. The CDR3 covers 15 residues. Germline V lookup: CDR1 LGHDT, CDR2 YNNKEL (reference sequence). V gave up 4 bases and J gave up 4 bases; unmatched junction bases: 7. CDR3: CASSRGQGHGTEAFF. CDR3 nucleotide sequence: TGTGCCAGCAGCCGGGGACAGGGCCATGGCACTGAAGCTTTCTTT.

The CDR3 protein is CASSSRTGGAGDSPLHF. Written as DNA, the CDR3 is TGTGCCAGCAGCTCACGGACAGGGGGCGCCGGGGATTCACCCCTCCACTTT. The chain carries TRBV7-2 and TRBJ1-6, with 11 bases aligning to TRBD1. The CDR3 is 17 residues long. Germline V gives CDR1 SGHTA, CDR2 FQGNSA. Germline trimming cut 4 bases from V and 8 bases from J; bases unmatched to any gene: 10.

The chain is built from TRBV15 and TRBJ1-5, with 8 bases that match TRBD1. Germline V gene data show CDR1 as LNHNV and CDR2 as YYDKDF (reference sequence). The CDR3 sequence is 14 residues long. V lost 3 bases and J lost 3; bases outside the gene matches: 1. The CDR3 spells CATSRTGDNQPQHF. The CDR3 DNA sequence: TGTGCCACCAGCAGGACAGGGGACAATCAGCCCCAGCATTTT. Full variable domain (missing parts from reference TRBV15 and TRBJ1-5): DAMVIQNPRYQVTQFGKPVTLSCSQTLNHNVMYWYQQKSSQAPKLLFHYYDKDFNNEADTPDNFQSRRPNTSFCFLDIRSPGLGDTAMYLCATSRTGDNQPQHFGDGTRLSIL.

The J gene is TRBJ1-1, the V gene TRBV6-5, with D hard to call. Germline CDR1 is MNHEY and CDR2 is SVGAGI. The V end lost 4 bases, the J end lost 2 bases, and 11 bases lay between the germline ends. This CDR3 comprises 14 residues. CDR3 DNA sequence: TGTGCCAGCAGTTTTTTTAGAGAAAACACTGAAGCTTTCTTT. Its translation is CASSFFRENTEAFF.

The chain employs TRBV4-1 and TRBJ1-3, with D possibly matching TRBD1 (6 bases). V lost 1 base and J 2 bases, leaving 12 bases between the germline ends. The CDR3 spans 16 residues. The germline V gene encodes CDR1 MGHRA and CDR2 YSYEKL. CDR3 DNA sequence: TGCGCCAGCAGCCAAGCCCACGAGGGGGCTGGAAACACCATATATTTT. This translates into CASSQAHEGAGNTIYF.